This T cell receptor beta chain was identified in a study of CD8 T cells in ankylosing spondylitis. V shed 4 bases and J shed 0 bases, with 19 bases lying between them. The V gene's germline CDR1 is SGDLS and CDR2 YYNGEE. The CDR3 is 18 amino acids. Regarding the study as a whole: Ankylosing spondylitis blood appeared to carry a characteristic TCR beta motif of roughly eight highly homologous variants.

About this clonotype: The antigen is undetermined.

In TCRdb, the 5' RACE reads were re-called with MiXCR into one record per CDR3 protein. The sample includes roughly 440,000 distinct CDR3 sequences, approximately 17% of them seen just once. The source is a male donor with ankylosing spondylitis. The gene calls are TRBV9 and TRBJ2-2; a weak D match, TRBD2 (6 bases). What was sequenced was blood, either unsorted or a sorted T cell fraction (not recorded which). This chain's CDR3 is CASSPRGDSGPNTGELFF. CDR3 DNA: TGTGCCAGCAGCCCGAGAGGAGATAGCGGTCCGAACACCGGGGAGCTGTTTTTT.